The TCR beta chain under discussion was sequenced for a study of blood T cell repertoires in COVID-19. Cohort placement rested on clinical history that participants reported themselves. Produced via immunoSEQ multiplex PCR; TCRdb's table is partial and in-frame only. Found here are a few hundred thousand clones, 88% of them singletons; the top ten hold roughly 8.5%. The receptor was derived from a woman in her sixties who had recovered from COVID-19. Sequencing was carried out using PBMCs or T cells enriched from blood (not recorded which).

CDR3 sequence: CSVNDRGLIGYTF. DNA of the CDR3: TGCAGCGTTAACGACAGGGGGCTTATTGGCTACACCTTC. The rearrangement links TRBV29-1 to TRBJ1-2; 10 bases agree with TRBD1. V dropped 5 bases and J dropped 7; count of bases not matched to a gene: 7. This CDR3 has 13 amino acids. The V gene's germline CDR1 is SQVTM and CDR2 ANQGSEA.